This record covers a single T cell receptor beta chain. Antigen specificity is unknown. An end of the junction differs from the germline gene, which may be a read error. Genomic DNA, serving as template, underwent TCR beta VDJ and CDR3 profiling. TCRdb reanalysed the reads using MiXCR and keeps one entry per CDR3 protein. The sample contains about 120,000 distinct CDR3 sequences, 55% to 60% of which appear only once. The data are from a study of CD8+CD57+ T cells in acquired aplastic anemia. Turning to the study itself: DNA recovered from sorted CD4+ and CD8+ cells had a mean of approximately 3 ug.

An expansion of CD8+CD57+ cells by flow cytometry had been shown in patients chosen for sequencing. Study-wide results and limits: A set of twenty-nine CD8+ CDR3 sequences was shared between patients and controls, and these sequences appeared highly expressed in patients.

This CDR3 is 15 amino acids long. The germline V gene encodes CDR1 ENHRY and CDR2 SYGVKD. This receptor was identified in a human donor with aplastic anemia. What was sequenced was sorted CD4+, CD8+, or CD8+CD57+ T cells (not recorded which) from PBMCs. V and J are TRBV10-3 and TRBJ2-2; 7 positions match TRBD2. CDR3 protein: CASSEGTTNTGELFF. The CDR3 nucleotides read TGTGCCAGCAGTGAAGGGACTACGAACACCGGGGAGCTGTTTTTT.